Listed below are T cell receptor beta chains from one sample, sequenced in a study of blood T cell repertoires in COVID-19. Here immunoSEQ multiplex PCR was the method, and the copy in TCRdb shows in-frame clones only, minus some. The table lists under 150,000 clones, around 76% of them singletons. The sequencing sample was made of peripheral blood. The origin of the receptors is a human donor in a cohort sampled during active COVID-19. CDR3s include the opening cysteine and the closing phenylalanine or tryptophan. Each record gives: J gene, D gene, clone size, V gene, CDR3 length, CDR3 DNA, CDR3 protein. D genes are given only for firm matches. The listing skips clone size in some rows; elsewhere it reads once, few, many or a size class.

>TRBJ1-2|TRBD1|NA|TRBV13|19
TGTGCCAGCAGCCATTTTGAAAGCCACGGGACAGGGCAGATCTCTGGCTACACCTTC
CASSHFESHGTGQISGYTF
>TRBJ1-2|TRBD1|NA|TRBV24-1|16
TGTGCCACCAGTGACCCCGCTGGACAGGTCCTCTGTGGCTACACCTTC
CATSDPAGQVLCGYTF
>TRBJ2-2|TRBD1|NA|TRBV6-5|15
TGTGCCAGCAGTTCCCGGACAGGGTTATCCGGGGAGCTGTTTTTT
CASSSRTGLSGELFF
>TRBJ1-1|TRBD1|NA|TRBV10-3|17
TGTGCCATCAGTGACCCGGACAGGGGGCTAGGAGGCACTGAAGCTTTCTTT
CAISDPDRGLGGTEAFF
>TRBJ2-3|TRBD2|NA|TRBV5-1|15
TGCGCCAGCAGCTTGGGAGCGGGGGGCACAGATACGCAGTATTTT
CASSLGAGGTDTQYF
>TRBJ2-1|TRBD1|once|TRBV7-3|14
TGTGCCAGCAGCCGGGGACAGGAGTACAATGAGCAGTTCTTC
CASSRGQEYNEQFF
>TRBJ2-1|TRBD2|few|TRBV6-1|19
TGTGCCAGCAGTGAACCTGGCGGGATAGCGGGGGGGCAGTTCCATGAGCAGTTCTTC
CASSEPGGIAGGQFHEQFF
>TRBJ2-7|NA|NA|TRBV2|14
TGTGCCAGCAGTGCCGGGGGATCCCTAGTCAAGCAGTACTTC
CASSAGGSLVKQYF
>TRBJ1-2|NA|few|TRBV2|14
TGTGCCAGCAGTGAAAGCGGAAGTTCCTATGGCTACACCTTC
CASSESGSSYGYTF
>TRBJ2-7|TRBD2|NA|TRBV2|16
TGTGCCAGCAGGTTGACTGAGCGGGGACTCTCCTACGAGCAGTACTTC
CASRLTERGLSYEQYF
>TRBJ2-2|TRBD1|NA|TRBV24-1|15
TGTGCCACCAGTGATCCCGGGACAGGGTCCGGGGAGCTGTTTTTT
CATSDPGTGSGELFF
>TRBJ2-5|NA|NA|TRBV2|13
TGTGCCAGTGGTGGGGGGGCGCATGAGACCCAGTACTTC
CASGGGAHETQYF
>TRBJ1-2|NA|NA|TRBV11-2|17
TGTGCCAGCAGCCAGATTAGTATCCGAGGGCCGGGGGGCGGCTACACCTTC
CASSQISIRGPGGGYTF
>TRBJ1-2|NA|few|TRBV7-6|13
TGTGCCAGCAGCCCCCTCCGTGGCCGCGGCTACACCTTC
CASSPLRGRGYTF
>TRBJ1-1|NA|NA|TRBV6-1|14
TGTGCCAGCAGTGAAAGCCAGGTGCACACTGAAGCTTTCTTT
CASSESQVHTEAFF
>TRBJ2-1|TRBD1|NA|TRBV24-1|15
TGTGCCACCAGTGATGACGGGACAGGGGACCATGAGCAGTTCTTC
CATSDDGTGDHEQFF
>TRBJ2-7|NA|NA|TRBV6-5|15
TGTGCCAGCAGTCCCCGGACAGGGAGGGTTAGGGAGCAGTACTTC
CASSPRTGRVREQYF
>TRBJ2-5|TRBD2|NA|TRBV4-1|16
TGCGCCAGCAGCCAAGAATCAGCGCGGGGGGGAGAGACCCAGTACTTC
CASSQESARGGETQYF
>TRBJ1-3|NA|few|TRBV30|15
TGTGCCTGGAATCTTGGGCCTATAACTGGAAACACCATATATTTT
CAWNLGPITGNTIYF
>TRBJ2-3|TRBD2|once|TRBV5-5|14
TGTGCCAGCGACCCCGGGGGGGGTATAGATACGCAGTATTTT
CASDPGGGIDTQYF
>TRBJ2-1|NA|once|TRBV27|18
TGTGCCAGCACCCCTTCCCTCCCATTGGGCGCCACCAACAATGAGCAGTTCTTC
CASTPSLPLGATNNEQFF
>TRBJ1-5|NA|few|TRBV19|16
TGTGCCAGTAGTACCCGACCCCGGCAGGGCAATCAGCCCCAGCATTTT
CASSTRPRQGNQPQHF
>TRBJ1-3|NA|NA|TRBV30|13
TGTGCCTGGGCCTTCAGCTCTGGAAACACCATATATTTT
CAWAFSSGNTIYF
>TRBJ1-2|NA|NA|TRBV14|15
TGTGCCAGCAGCCGGCAGCCAACGGAGGACTATGGCTACACCTTC
CASSRQPTEDYGYTF
>TRBJ2-3|TRBD2|once|TRBV3-1/TRBV3-2|16
TGTGCCAGCAGCCGACGCTTAGCGGGACTCACAGATACGCAGTATTTT
CASSRRLAGLTDTQYF